The rows below give T cell receptor beta chains drawn from one sample of a study of CD8 T cells in Susac syndrome. TCRdb used MiXCR to reprocess the immunoSEQ multiplex PCR reads, holding one entry per CDR3 protein. The table records some 68,000 distinct CDR3 sequences, around 93% of them present only once. Sequencing was carried out using CD4+ T cells from PBMCs. These receptors were obtained from a human donor with Susac syndrome. The CDR3 runs from the conserved cysteine through the conserved F or W. The D gene is left open where the match is weak. Rows may omit the clone size; those that give it use once, few, many or a size class.

clone_size	j_call	v_call	d_call	cdr3_length	cdr3_aa	cdr3_nt
once	TRBJ2-7	TRBV6-2/TRBV6-3	NA	16	CASSKLTGRPRDEQYF	TGTGCCAGCAGTAAGTTGACAGGACGGCCCCGGGACGAGCAGTACTTC
NA	TRBJ2-3	TRBV12-3/TRBV12-4	TRBD2	15	CASSFASGVRDTQYF	TGTGCCAGCAGTTTCGCTAGCGGGGTGAGGGATACGCAGTATTTT
NA	TRBJ2-1	TRBV2	NA	13	CASRREGENEQFF	TGTGCCAGCCGGCGGGAAGGGGAGAATGAGCAGTTCTTC
NA	TRBJ2-6	TRBV6-2/TRBV6-3	NA	15	CASSYDPSGANVLTF	TGTGCCAGCAGTTACGATCCCTCTGGGGCCAACGTCCTGACTTTC
once	TRBJ1-5	TRBV7-2	NA	15	CASSLGQSLYQPQHF	TGTGCCAGCAGCTTAGGACAGAGTCTTTATCAGCCCCAGCATTTT
once	TRBJ2-1	TRBV5-4	TRBD1	15	CASSSPGQAYNEQFF	TGTGCCAGCAGCTCGCCGGGACAGGCTTACAATGAGCAGTTCTTC
NA	TRBJ2-7	TRBV12-3/TRBV12-4	NA	14	CASTNRARSYEQYF	TGTGCCAGCACCAACAGGGCCCGCTCCTACGAGCAGTACTTC
few	TRBJ2-7	TRBV7-3	NA	13	CASSSGPANEQYF	TGTGCCAGCAGCAGCGGGCCGGCGAACGAGCAGTACTTC
NA	TRBJ1-5	TRBV30	NA	16	CAWKADTYGSNQPQHF	TGTGCCTGGAAGGCCGACACCTACGGTAGCAATCAGCCCCAGCATTTT
NA	TRBJ1-2	TRBV24-1	NA	15	CATSDSLDRPGGYTF	TGTGCCACCAGTGACTCCTTGGACAGACCTGGGGGCTACACCTTC
NA	TRBJ2-7	TRBV7-3	TRBD1	15	CASSSGQVGSYEQYF	TGTGCCAGCAGCTCAGGACAGGTCGGATCCTACGAGCAGTACTTC
few	TRBJ2-7	TRBV7-9	NA	15	CASSYASTGPYEQYF	TGTGCCAGCAGTTATGCCTCGACAGGCCCCTACGAGCAGTACTTC
NA	TRBJ1-5	TRBV6-2/TRBV6-3	NA	14	CASSPPQGQQPQHF	TGTGCCAGCAGCCCACCGCAGGGCCAGCAGCCCCAGCATTTT
NA	TRBJ1-1	TRBV3-1	TRBD1	15	CASSHLDRANTEAFF	TGTGCCAGCAGCCACCTCGACAGGGCTAACACTGAAGCTTTCTTT
NA	TRBJ2-3	TRBV19	NA	14	CANSIPQGSDTQYF	TGTGCCAATAGTATCCCTCAGGGGTCTGATACGCAGTATTTT
NA	TRBJ2-3	TRBV7-9	NA	13	CASSLVSINTQYF	TGTGCCAGCAGCTTGGTCAGCATTAATACGCAGTATTTT
NA	TRBJ2-2	TRBV20-1	NA	16	CSARESRGMRTGELFF	TGCAGTGCTAGAGAATCTAGGGGGATGCGGACCGGGGAGCTGTTTTTT
NA	TRBJ1-2	TRBV20-1	NA	12	CSASGQGYGYTF	TGCAGTGCTAGTGGGCAGGGGTATGGCTACACCTTC
few	TRBJ2-5	TRBV19	TRBD1	14	CASTETGGGETQYF	TGTGCCAGTACCGAGACAGGGGGCGGTGAGACCCAGTACTTC
NA	TRBJ1-2	TRBV20-1	TRBD1	14	CSASGTGGIIRYTF	TGCAGTGCTTCCGGGACAGGGGGCATCATACGCTACACCTTC
NA	TRBJ2-1	TRBV6-1	TRBD1	18	CATSLYRGIPLSYNEQFF	TGTGCCACCAGCCTCTACAGGGGCATCCCACTTTCTTACAATGAGCAGTTCTTC
NA	TRBJ1-5	TRBV19	NA	15	CASSVVGDSNQPQHF	TGTGCCAGTAGCGTTGTAGGAGACAGCAATCAGCCCCAGCATTTT
NA	TRBJ1-6	TRBV5-1	NA	12	CASRADRAPLHF	TGCGCCAGCAGGGCCGACCGAGCACCCCTCCACTTT
once	TRBJ2-7	TRBV6-5	NA	15	CASSYSGSGGDEQYF	TGTGCCAGCAGTTACTCAGGCAGCGGAGGAGACGAGCAGTACTTC
NA	TRBJ1-1	TRBV13	TRBD1	16	CASSVTRDRVKNEAFF	TGTGCCAGCAGCGTGACTCGGGACAGGGTAAAGAATGAAGCTTTCTTT
NA	TRBJ2-5	TRBV18	TRBD1	15	CASSPPGQLQETQYF	TGTGCCAGCTCACCCCCGGGACAGCTACAAGAGACCCAGTACTTC
NA	TRBJ2-7	TRBV29-1	NA	9	CTMTPEQYF	TGCACCATGACTCCGGAGCAGTACTTC
few	TRBJ2-4	TRBV6-1	TRBD2	14	CASNLAGNKNIQYF	TGTGCCAGCAACCTAGCGGGGAACAAAAACATTCAGTACTTC
NA	TRBJ1-5	TRBV20-1	TRBD1	13	CSADRGGNQPQHF	TGCAGTGCTGACAGGGGGGGCAATCAGCCCCAGCATTTT
NA	TRBJ1-6	TRBV19	TRBD1	13	CAARGLLNSPLHF	TGTGCCGCTAGGGGGCTCCTCAATTCACCCCTCCACTTT
NA	TRBJ2-3	TRBV5-6	NA	11	CASSSGTFQYF	TGTGCCAGCAGCTCGGGGACTTTTCAGTATTTT
NA	TRBJ2-7	TRBV18	TRBD1	14	CASSPLQGDHEQYF	TGTGCCAGCTCACCGCTCCAGGGGGACCACGAGCAGTACTTC
NA	TRBJ1-5	TRBV6-2/TRBV6-3	NA	13	CASSYGGPQPQHF	TGTGCCAGCAGTTACGGGGGACCTCAGCCCCAGCATTTT
NA	TRBJ1-2	TRBV5-5	NA	16	CASSLTWDLGRYGYTF	TGTGCCAGCAGCTTGACTTGGGACCTCGGGCGCTATGGCTACACCTTC
NA	TRBJ2-1	TRBV6-2/TRBV6-3	NA	14	CASLAGGPRNEQFF	TGTGCCAGCCTGGCAGGGGGGCCCCGGAATGAGCAGTTCTTC
NA	TRBJ1-4	TRBV2	NA	16	CASSVAWTTTNEKLFF	TGTGCCAGCAGTGTAGCTTGGACAACAACTAATGAAAAACTGTTTTTT
NA	TRBJ2-7	TRBV7-9	TRBD2	16	CASTIIAGGAAYEQYF	TGTGCCAGCACCATAATAGCCGGGGGGGCAGCATACGAGCAGTACTTC
NA	TRBJ1-5	TRBV20-1	TRBD1	15	CSARDRPRGNQPQHF	TGCAGTGCTAGGGACAGGCCCCGAGGCAATCAGCCCCAGCATTTT
NA	TRBJ1-2	TRBV5-4	NA	13	CASSLDSSYGYTF	TGTGCCAGCAGTCTCGACAGCTCGTATGGCTACACCTTC
NA	TRBJ1-2	TRBV3-1	TRBD1	17	CASSLDSRGRGVYGYTF	TGTGCCAGCAGCCTCGATAGCAGGGGGCGAGGGGTCTATGGCTACACCTTC
NA	TRBJ1-2	TRBV7-8	NA	14	CASSFAGMVDGYTF	TGTGCCAGCAGCTTCGCAGGGATGGTAGATGGCTACACCTTC
NA	TRBJ1-6	TRBV12-3/TRBV12-4	TRBD1	15	CASSRRTGTDSPLHF	TGTGCCAGCAGTCGACGGACAGGGACGGATTCACCCCTCCACTTT
NA	TRBJ2-3	TRBV29-1	NA	14	CSVDYGGNTDTQYF	TGCAGCGTTGATTACGGGGGTAACACAGATACGCAGTATTTT
NA	TRBJ1-5	TRBV6-4	TRBD1	13	CASSPDRGQPQHF	TGTGCCAGCAGTCCGGACAGGGGTCAGCCCCAGCATTTT
NA	TRBJ2-2	TRBV9	TRBD2	17	CASSDRLAGAGTGELFF	TGTGCCAGCAGCGACCGACTAGCGGGGGCGGGCACCGGGGAGCTGTTTTTT
NA	TRBJ1-5	TRBV4-2	NA	13	CASSQGVLGPQHF	TGTGCCAGCAGCCAAGGGGTTCTGGGGCCCCAGCATTTT
NA	TRBJ2-6	TRBV6-1	TRBD2	17	CASKFGLAGSGANVLTF	TGTGCCTCCAAGTTCGGACTAGCGGGGTCTGGGGCCAACGTCCTGACTTTC
NA	TRBJ2-7	TRBV28	TRBD2	15	CASSVTTSGLHEQYF	TGTGCCAGCAGCGTAACGACTAGCGGGCTCCACGAGCAGTACTTC
NA	TRBJ2-3	TRBV4-3	TRBD1	19	CASSPHGFWDRGVTDTQYF	TGCGCCAGCAGCCCCCATGGATTCTGGGACAGGGGTGTCACAGATACGCAGTATTTT